These 13 T cell receptor beta chains originate from one sample sequenced in a study of T cell responses to AZD1222 COVID-19 vaccine. This table comes from immunoSEQ multiplex PCR, and its TCRdb copy is limited to in-frame clones, with some not included. The table has 100,000 to 150,000 clones, about 87% seen once; the top ten hold 4% to 4.5%. This sample comprised peripheral blood, obtained on day 0 of AZD1222 vaccination. The receptors stem from an adult in good health.

The rearrangement joins TRBV7-8 to TRBJ2-7; D is perhaps TRBD1 (5 bases). CDR3 length equals 14 residues. Germline V lookup: CDR1 SGHVS, CDR2 FQNEAQ. Trimming removed 6 bases from V and 3 bases from J, with 15 bases in between. The CDR3 reads CASRLVRDSYEQYF. CDR3 nucleotide sequence: TGTGCCAGCAGGCTGGTGAGAGACAGCTACGAGCAGTACTTC.

The CDR3 sequence: CASHRGRSSYEQYF. DNA of the CDR3: TGTGCCAGCCACCGGGGGAGGAGCTCCTACGAGCAGTACTTC. J is TRBJ2-7 and V is TRBV27; weak D call: TRBD2 (6 bases). The CDR3 totals 14 residues. The V and J ends lost 8 bases and 0 bases respectively, with 14 bases between them. CDR1 MNHEY and CDR2 SMNVEV come from the germline V gene (reference sequence).

The V gene is TRBV4-1, the J gene TRBJ1-1; D is possibly TRBD1 (5 bases). Germline CDR1 is MGHRA and CDR2 is YSYEKL. This CDR3 spans 14 amino acids. The V gene lost 4 bases and the J gene lost 5 bases, with 14 bases spanning the gap. CDR3 sequence: CASSPRGAGTEAFF. The CDR3 nucleotides read TGCGCCAGCAGCCCCAGAGGGGCCGGGACTGAAGCTTTCTTT.

The chain couples TRBV28 to TRBJ2-7, with 9 nucleotides matching TRBD1. The V gene end was trimmed by 4 bases and the J gene end by 5 bases; junction bases not matched to a gene: 9. The CDR3 is 15 amino acids. CDR1 MDHEN and CDR2 SYDVKM come from the germline V gene. The CDR3 loop is CASSSSGTGIHEQYF. The CDR3 DNA is TGTGCCAGCAGTTCATCCGGGACAGGGATACACGAGCAGTACTTC.

This chain uses TRBV27 with TRBJ2-5; 10 nucleotides line up with TRBD1. J gave up 0 bases and V 3 bases, and 4 bases lay outside the gene matches. Per germline, CDR1 MNHEY and CDR2 SMNVEV (reference sequence). CDR3 size: 16 residues. CDR3 nucleotides: TGTGCCAGCAGTTTTCAGGGACAGGGGTACCAAGAGACCCAGTACTTC. Translated: CASSFQGQGYQETQYF.

The chain carries TRBV15 and TRBJ1-6; maybe TRBD1 (5 bases). This CDR3 has 17 amino acids. The germline V gene has CDR1 LNHNV and CDR2 YYDKDF (reference sequence). Trimming took 0 bases from V and 1 from J, leaving 10 bases between them. This CDR3 is CATSRDRASSYNSPLHF. Written as DNA, the CDR3 is TGTGCCACCAGCAGAGACAGGGCCAGTTCCTATAATTCACCCCTCCACTTT.

This chain links TRBV4-1 with TRBJ2-7; D assignment may be TRBD1 or TRBD2 (5 bases each). The CDR3 is made up of 15 amino acids. V gave up 2 bases and J gave up 0 bases, with 11 bases separating them. Germline loops: CDR1 MGHRA, CDR2 YSYEKL. In DNA, the CDR3 is TGCGCCAGCAGCCAACCGGGGCTGAGCTCCTACGAGCAGTACTTC. Residues: CASSQPGLSSYEQYF.

The rearrangement uses TRBV18 and TRBJ1-1; no reliable D call. CDR1 is KGHSH, CDR2 LQKENI, per germline. Trimming removed 2 bases from V and 0 bases from J, with 7 bases in between. The CDR3 consists of 14 residues. CDR3 sequence reads: CASSPGVMNTEAFF. The CDR3 coding sequence is TGTGCCAGCTCACCAGGGGTGATGAACACTGAAGCTTTCTTT.

V usage is TRBV7-3 and J usage is TRBJ2-5; 9 bases are shared with TRBD2. Looked up from germline, CDR1 is SGHTA and CDR2 is FQGTGA. The CDR3 contains 15 residues. The junction had 5 bases not matched to a gene; V was cut back by 5 bases and J by 1 base. DNA of the CDR3: TGTGCCAGCAGCCAGAGTAGCGGGGGCCAAGAGACCCAGTACTTC. This sequence encodes CASSQSSGGQETQYF.

This chain joins TRBV5-5 and TRBJ1-4; TRBD1 matches at 8 bases. V trimming: 3 bases; J trimming: 4 bases; junction bases outside the gene matches: 5. CDR1 is SGHKS, CDR2 YYEKEE, per germline (reference sequence). The CDR3 contains 15 residues. The CDR3 region has the DNA TGTGCCAGCAGCTGGGGGGACAGGCTTAATGAAAAACTGTTTTTT. It translates to CASSWGDRLNEKLFF.

V and J are TRBV28 and TRBJ1-6; D unclear. Trimming cost V 3 bases and J 1 base, with 7 bases left between them. In germline, CDR1 is MDHEN, CDR2 SYDVKM. CDR3 size: 15 residues. CDR3 in DNA: TGTGCCAGCAGTTTCGGGTTTTCCTATAATTCACCCCTCCACTTT. Its protein product is CASSFGFSYNSPLHF.

The rearrangement links TRBV19 to TRBJ2-4, with D uncertain. Between the trimmed V and J ends, which lost 2 bases and 9 bases, there was a span of 14 bases. This CDR3 comprises 14 residues. Per germline, CDR1 LNHDA and CDR2 SQIVND (reference sequence). The CDR3 sequence is CASSIPRFPPIQYF. The CDR3 DNA reads TGTGCCAGTAGTATACCCCGGTTCCCCCCCATTCAGTACTTC.

The chain joins TRBV10-1 to TRBJ2-7; no clear D. V lost 0 bases to trimming and J lost 5 bases, with 14 bases between them. CDR3 size: 15 residues. CDR1 WNHNN and CDR2 SYGVQD come from the germline V gene (reference sequence). This CDR3 is CASSESSPSGNEQYF. CDR3 sequence (DNA): TGCGCCAGCAGTGAGTCCAGCCCCAGTGGGAACGAGCAGTACTTC.